This T cell receptor beta chain is drawn from a study of tumor-infiltrating lymphocytes in primary liver carcinoma. Investigators took RNA and DNA out together from 20-30 mg of unsorted bulk tissue. In its sample, this clonotype was seen a few times. A junction end diverges from the germline sequence, so it may reflect a read error. From roughly 0.55 ug of total RNA, TCR beta-specific cDNA was reverse-transcribed using a constant-region primer. Three nested multiplex PCR rounds, a slightly modified ARM-PCR, produced the libraries for TCR beta. The study ran its first two PCR rounds for around 9 cycles each, using TRBV1-TRBV30 forward primers and a C-beta reverse primer. MiXCR, applied by TCRdb to the multiplex PCR reads, yields one record per CDR3 protein. The table lists 99,000 or so distinct CDR3 sequences, 55% to 70% of them singletons. The germline gives CDR1 SGHAT, CDR2 FQNNGV. The CDR3 is 14 amino acids.

Sequencing input: liver tumor tissue from sampling region 5. Subset meaning: tumor region T5, tumor centre. This TCR derives from a woman in her fifties or sixties with primary liver carcinoma and hepatitis B virus infection. The chain is built from TRBV11-2 and TRBJ2-3, with TRBD2 identical over 7 bases. CDR3 sequence (DNA): TGTGCCAGCAGTTCCGCGGGAGTAGGGGATATGCAGTATTTT. Translating gives CASSSAGVGDMQYF.